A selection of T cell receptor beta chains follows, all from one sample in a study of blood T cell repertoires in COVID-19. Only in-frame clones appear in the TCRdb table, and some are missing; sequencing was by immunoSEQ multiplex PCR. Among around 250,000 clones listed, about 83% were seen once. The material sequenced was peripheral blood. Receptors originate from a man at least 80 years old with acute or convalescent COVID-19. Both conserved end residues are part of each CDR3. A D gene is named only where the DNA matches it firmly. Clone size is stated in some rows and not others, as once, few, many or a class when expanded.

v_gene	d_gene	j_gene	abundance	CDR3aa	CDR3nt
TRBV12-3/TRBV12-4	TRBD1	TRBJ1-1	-	CATSGQMNTEAFF	TGTGCCACCTCGGGACAGATGAACACTGAAGCTTTCTTT
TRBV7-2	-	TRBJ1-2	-	CASSPQGSNYGYTF	TGTGCCAGCAGCCCCCAGGGCAGTAACTATGGCTACACCTTC
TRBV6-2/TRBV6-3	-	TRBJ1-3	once	CASSYERGRSAGNTIYF	TGTGCCAGCAGTTACGAGCGGGGAAGAAGTGCTGGAAACACCATATATTTT
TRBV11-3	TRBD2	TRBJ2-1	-	CASSLGTSGSYNEQFF	TGTGCCAGCAGCTTAGGAACTAGCGGGAGCTACAATGAGCAGTTCTTC
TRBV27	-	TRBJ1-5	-	CASSPDSYYNQPQHF	TGTGCCAGCAGTCCCGACAGTTACTACAATCAGCCCCAGCATTTT
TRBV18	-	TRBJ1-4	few	CASSMSVDEKLFF	TGTGCCAGCTCAATGTCAGTGGATGAAAAACTGTTTTTT
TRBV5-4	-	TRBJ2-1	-	CASSLEGRSYNEQFF	TGTGCCAGCAGCTTGGAGGGGAGGTCCTACAATGAGCAGTTCTTC
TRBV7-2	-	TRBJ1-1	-	CASSFGRTEAFF	TGTGCCAGCAGCTTTGGCAGGACTGAAGCTTTCTTT
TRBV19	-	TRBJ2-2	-	CASSISGPGGTTGELFF	TGTGCCAGTAGTATATCCGGCCCAGGAGGTACCACCGGGGAGCTGTTTTTT
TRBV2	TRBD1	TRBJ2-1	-	CARAPGQGAFEQFF	TGTGCCAGAGCCCCGGGACAGGGGGCCTTTGAGCAGTTCTTC
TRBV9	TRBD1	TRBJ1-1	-	CASSVGQGPEAFF	TGTGCCAGCAGCGTAGGACAGGGCCCTGAAGCTTTCTTT
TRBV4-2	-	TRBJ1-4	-	CASSQRPQVGEKLFF	TGTGCCAGCAGCCAAAGGCCCCAGGTCGGAGAAAAACTGTTTTTT
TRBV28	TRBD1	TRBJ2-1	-	CASSPPGGTYNEQFF	TGTGCCAGCAGTCCCCCAGGGGGCACCTACAATGAGCAGTTCTTC
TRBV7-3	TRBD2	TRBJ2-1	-	CASSFGLAGNEQFF	TGTGCCAGCAGCTTCGGACTAGCGGGAAATGAGCAGTTCTTC
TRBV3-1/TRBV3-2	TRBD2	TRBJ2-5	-	CASSQDTLAGAKTQYF	TGTGCCAGCAGCCAAGATACCCTAGCGGGAGCAAAGACCCAGTACTTC
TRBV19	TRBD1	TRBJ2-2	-	CASSPLQGANTGELFF	TGTGCCAGTAGTCCTCTACAGGGGGCGAACACCGGGGAGCTGTTTTTT
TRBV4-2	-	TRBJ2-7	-	CASSQDRGVFYEQYF	TGTGCCAGCAGCCAAGACAGGGGAGTCTTCTACGAGCAGTACTTC
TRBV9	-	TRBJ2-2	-	CASSVDRGHGELFF	TGTGCCAGCAGCGTAGATAGAGGTCACGGGGAGCTGTTTTTT
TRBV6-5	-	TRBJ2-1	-	CASSPRVYNEQFF	TGTGCCAGCAGCCCCAGGGTGTACAATGAGCAGTTCTTC
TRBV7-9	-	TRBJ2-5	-	CASSLNGGTPETQYF	TGTGCCAGCAGCTTAAACGGGGGTACCCCAGAGACCCAGTACTTC
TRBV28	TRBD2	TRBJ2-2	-	CASSLPLAGTGELFF	TGTGCCAGCAGTTTACCCCTAGCGGGCACCGGGGAGCTGTTTTTT
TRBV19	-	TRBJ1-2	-	CASKQKANYGYTF	TGTGCCAGTAAACAGAAAGCTAACTATGGCTACACCTTC
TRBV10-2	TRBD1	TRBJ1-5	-	CASTIQGNQPQHF	TGCGCCAGCACCATACAGGGGAATCAGCCCCAGCATTTT
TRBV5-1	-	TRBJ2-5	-	CASSLEGDGVTQYF	TGCGCCAGCAGCTTGGAGGGCGACGGGGTGACCCAGTACTTC
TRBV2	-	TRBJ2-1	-	CASSGSGNEQFF	TGTGCCAGCAGTGGCTCGGGGAATGAGCAGTTCTTC
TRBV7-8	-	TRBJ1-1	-	CASSPGRSEAFF	TGTGCCAGCAGCCCGGGGAGGTCTGAAGCTTTCTTT
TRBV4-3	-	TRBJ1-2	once	CASSPRHPPRNYGYTF	TGCGCCAGCAGCCCCCGCCACCCCCCGCGGAACTATGGCTACACCTTC
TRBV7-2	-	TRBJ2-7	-	CASSFSQGSYEQYF	TGTGCCAGCAGTTTTAGCCAGGGTTCCTACGAGCAGTACTTC
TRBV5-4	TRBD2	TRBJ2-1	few	CASSDAGLAWDNEQFF	TGTGCCAGCAGCGACGCAGGACTAGCGTGGGACAATGAGCAGTTCTTC